This T cell receptor beta chain was captured in a study of T cell repertoires in cytomegalovirus infection. Study overall: Recently identified HLA-C-restricted and well-studied HLA-B-restricted CMV epitopes were used. Public TCR beta signature analysis indicated the presence of both CMV infection and matching HLA type. Study-wide points: Public TCR beta family frequency separated CMV-and-HLA carriers, including in an independent cohort. The ex vivo response showed dominance by HLA-C-restricted CMV-specific TCR beta clonotypes.

Each CDR3 protein gets one entry after TCRdb re-called the reads with MiXCR. The table records some 920,000 distinct CDR3 sequences, roughly 30% of them present only once. Germline CDR1 reads MRHNA; CDR2 reads SNTAGT. V lost 6 bases to trimming and J lost 3 bases, with 15 bases between them. The length of the CDR3 is 15 residues. Note on this clonotype: What it recognizes is unknown.

Sequenced material: cultured CD8+ T cells from PBMCs, taken from culture after CMV antigen stimulation. The receptor was derived from a human donor in good health (CMV status not recorded). Some clones in this sample may be carry-over from other donors' samples. The V call is TRBV6-4, the J call TRBJ1-5; possibly TRBD1 for D (6 bases). This CDR3 is CASRPRRGANQPQHF. The CDR3 coding sequence is TGTGCCAGCAGGCCCCGGAGGGGGGCCAATCAGCCCCAGCATTTT.